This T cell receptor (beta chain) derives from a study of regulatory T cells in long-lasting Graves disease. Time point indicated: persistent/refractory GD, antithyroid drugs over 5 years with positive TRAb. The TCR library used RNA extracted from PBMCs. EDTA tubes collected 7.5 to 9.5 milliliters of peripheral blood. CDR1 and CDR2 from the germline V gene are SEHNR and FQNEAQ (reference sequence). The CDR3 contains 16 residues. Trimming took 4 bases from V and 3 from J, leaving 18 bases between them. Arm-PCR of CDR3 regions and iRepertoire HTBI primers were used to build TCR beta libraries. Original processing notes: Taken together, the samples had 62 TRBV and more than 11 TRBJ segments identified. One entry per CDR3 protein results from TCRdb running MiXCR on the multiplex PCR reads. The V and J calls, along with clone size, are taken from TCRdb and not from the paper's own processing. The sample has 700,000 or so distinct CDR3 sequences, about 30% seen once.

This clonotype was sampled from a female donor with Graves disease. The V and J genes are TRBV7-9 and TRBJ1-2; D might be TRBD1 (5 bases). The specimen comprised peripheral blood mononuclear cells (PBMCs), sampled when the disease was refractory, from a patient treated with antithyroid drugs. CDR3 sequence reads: CASSSGGVRADYGYTF. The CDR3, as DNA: TGTGCCAGCAGCTCTGGGGGAGTGAGGGCCGACTATGGCTACACCTTC.